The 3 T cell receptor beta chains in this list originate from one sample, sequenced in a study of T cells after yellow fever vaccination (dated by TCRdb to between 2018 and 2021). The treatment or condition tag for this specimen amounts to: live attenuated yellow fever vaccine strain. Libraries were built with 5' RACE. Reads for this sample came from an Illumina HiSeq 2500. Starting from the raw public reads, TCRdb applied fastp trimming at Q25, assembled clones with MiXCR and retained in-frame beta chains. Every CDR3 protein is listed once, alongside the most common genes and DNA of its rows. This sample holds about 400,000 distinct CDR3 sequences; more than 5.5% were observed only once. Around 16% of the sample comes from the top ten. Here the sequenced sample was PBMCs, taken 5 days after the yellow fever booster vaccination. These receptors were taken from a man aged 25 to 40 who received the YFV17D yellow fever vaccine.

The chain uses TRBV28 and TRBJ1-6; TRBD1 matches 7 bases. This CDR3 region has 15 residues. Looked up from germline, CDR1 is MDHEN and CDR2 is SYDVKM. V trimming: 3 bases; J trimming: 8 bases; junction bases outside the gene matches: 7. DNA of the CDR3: TGTGCCAGCAGTTTCTTGACAGGGCGGCATTCACCCCTCCACTTT. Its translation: CASSFLTGRHSPLHF.

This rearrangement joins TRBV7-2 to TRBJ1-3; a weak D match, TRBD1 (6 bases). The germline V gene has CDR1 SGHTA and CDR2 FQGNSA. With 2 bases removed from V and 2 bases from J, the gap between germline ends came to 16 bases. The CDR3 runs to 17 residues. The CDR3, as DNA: TGTGCCAGCAGCTTATCCTCCGCGGGGGCTGCTGGAAACACCATATATTTT. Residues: CASSLSSAGAAGNTIYF.

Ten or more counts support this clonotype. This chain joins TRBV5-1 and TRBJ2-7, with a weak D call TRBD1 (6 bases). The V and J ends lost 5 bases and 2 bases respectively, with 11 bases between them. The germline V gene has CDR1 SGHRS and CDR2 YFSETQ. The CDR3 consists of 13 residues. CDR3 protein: CASRQEGAYEQYF. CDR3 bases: TGCGCCAGCAGGCAAGAGGGGGCCTACGAGCAGTACTTC. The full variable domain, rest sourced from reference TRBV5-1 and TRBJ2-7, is KAGVTQTPRYLIKTRGQQVTLSCSPISGHRSVSWYQQTPGQGLQFLFEYFSETQRNKGNFPGRFSGRQFSNSRSEMNVSTLELGDSALYLCASRQEGAYEQYFGPGTRLTVT.